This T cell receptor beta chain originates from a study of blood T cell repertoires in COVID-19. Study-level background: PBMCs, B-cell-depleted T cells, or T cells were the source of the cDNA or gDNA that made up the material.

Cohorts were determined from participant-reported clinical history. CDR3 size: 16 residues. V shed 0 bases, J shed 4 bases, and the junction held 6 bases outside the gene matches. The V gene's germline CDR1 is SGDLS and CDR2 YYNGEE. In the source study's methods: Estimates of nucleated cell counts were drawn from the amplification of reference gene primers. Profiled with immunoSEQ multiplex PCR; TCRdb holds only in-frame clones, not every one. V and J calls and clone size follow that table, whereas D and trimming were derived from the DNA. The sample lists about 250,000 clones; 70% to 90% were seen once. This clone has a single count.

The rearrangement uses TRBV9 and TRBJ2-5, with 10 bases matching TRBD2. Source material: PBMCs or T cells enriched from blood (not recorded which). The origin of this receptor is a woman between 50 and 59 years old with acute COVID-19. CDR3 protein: CASSVGAGGRGETQYF. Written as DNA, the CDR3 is TGTGCCAGCAGCGTAGGAGCGGGGGGGCGTGGAGAGACCCAGTACTTC. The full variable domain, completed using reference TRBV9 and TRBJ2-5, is DSGVTQTPKHLITATGQRVTLRCSPRSGDLSVYWYQQSLDQGLQFLIQYYNGEERAKGNILERFSAQQFPDLHSELNLSSLELGDSALYFCASSVGAGGRGETQYFGPGTRLLVL.